Listed below are T cell receptor beta chains from one sample, sequenced in a study of blood T cell repertoires in COVID-19. Generated by immunoSEQ multiplex PCR, the TCRdb table keeps only in-frame clones and is missing some. The sample yields around 190,000 clones, more than 70% seen once. Sequenced input: PBMCs or T cells enriched from blood (not recorded which). These TCRs come from a man aged 35 to 55 with acute COVID-19. The CDR3 runs from the conserved cysteine through the conserved F or W. A D gene is named only where the DNA matches it firmly. A clone size is listed for some rows: how often the clone was seen (once, few, many), or a class if it is expanded.

clone_size j_call v_call d_call cdr3_aa cdr3_nt
- TRBJ2-3 TRBV7-9 - CASSSSGDQTDTQYF TGTGCCAGCAGCTCATCGGGAGATCAGACGGATACGCAGTATTTT
- TRBJ2-1 TRBV4-2 - CASSHPATNEQFF TGTGCCAGCAGCCACCCCGCAACTAATGAGCAGTTCTTC
- TRBJ2-5 TRBV14 - CASSQNGRGIRETQYF TGTGCCAGCAGCCAAAACGGTCGGGGAATCAGGGAGACCCAGTACTTC
- TRBJ1-1 TRBV7-9 - CASSSSRGVSEAFF TGTGCCAGCAGCTCCTCCCGGGGGGTGAGTGAAGCTTTCTTT
- TRBJ1-4 TRBV9 TRBD1 CASSASQGGEKLFF TGTGCCAGCAGCGCGTCACAGGGGGGTGAAAAACTGTTTTTT
once TRBJ1-5 TRBV3-1/TRBV3-2 - CASSLGSGNQPQHF TGTGCCAGCAGCCTCGGTAGTGGCAATCAGCCCCAGCATTTT
- TRBJ2-1 TRBV2 TRBD2 CASPGLAGGQSYNEQFF TGTGCCAGCCCTGGACTAGCGGGAGGGCAATCCTACAATGAGCAGTTCTTC
- TRBJ2-2 TRBV21-1 - CASSTNCQSGTGPLSGELFF TGTGCCAGCAGCACGAACTGTCAATCCGGGACAGGGCCGTTATCTGGGGAGCTGTTTTTT
- TRBJ2-7 TRBV13 - CASSLGGAGEQYF TGTGCCAGCAGCTTAGGTGGGGCAGGCGAGCAGTACTTC
- TRBJ2-5 TRBV27 - CASSFLAEQETQYF TGTGCCAGCAGTTTTCTCGCAGAACAAGAGACCCAGTACTTC
- TRBJ2-5 TRBV28 TRBD2 CASSPPGGTQYF TGTGCCAGCAGTCCCCCGGGGGGGACCCAGTACTTC
- TRBJ2-2 TRBV5-1 TRBD1 CASKGGDDTGELFF TGCGCCAGCAAAGGGGGCGATGACACCGGGGAGCTGTTTTTT
once TRBJ2-1 TRBV11-2 TRBD1 CASSMGTVYNEQFF TGTGCCAGCAGCATGGGGACAGTTTACAATGAGCAGTTCTTC
- TRBJ2-1 TRBV3-1/TRBV3-2 - CASSQVAGVAYNEQFF TGTGCCAGCAGCCAAGTTGCTGGAGTGGCCTACAATGAGCAGTTCTTC
- TRBJ2-7 TRBV29-1 TRBD1 CSARGQGSYEQYF TGCAGCGCGCGGGGACAGGGGTCCTACGAGCAGTACTTC
- TRBJ2-2 TRBV7-9 TRBD1 CASSLGRGPTGELFF TGTGCCAGCAGCTTAGGCAGGGGGCCTACCGGGGAGCTGTTTTTT
- TRBJ2-1 TRBV27 - CASSLFAEREQFF TGTGCCAGCAGTTTATTTGCGGAGCGGGAGCAGTTCTTC
- TRBJ2-7 TRBV12-3/TRBV12-4 - CASSPITGNEQYF TGTGCCAGCAGTCCGATAACGGGAAACGAGCAGTACTTC
- TRBJ1-4 TRBV2 - CASSDGTVVGLFF TGTGCCAGCAGTGACGGGACTGTCGTTGGGCTGTTTTTT
- TRBJ2-7 TRBV2 - CASNAGAGYEQYF TGTGCCAGCAATGCAGGGGCTGGCTACGAGCAGTACTTC
many TRBJ1-6 TRBV5-3 TRBD1 CARSHGQGPIDNSPLHF TGTGCCAGAAGCCACGGACAGGGCCCTATTGATAATTCACCCCTCCACTTT
- TRBJ1-2 TRBV19 - CASSVRDNYGYTF TGTGCCAGTAGTGTCCGGGATAACTATGGCTACACCTTC
- TRBJ2-5 TRBV28 TRBD2 CASSSPGLAGGETQYF TGTGCCAGCAGTTCACCGGGACTAGCAGGGGGGGAGACCCAGTACTTC
- TRBJ2-1 TRBV25-1 TRBD2 CASSPTGGGVSYNEQFF TGTGCCAGCAGTCCGACTGGGGGGGGAGTGTCCTACAATGAGCAGTTCTTC
- TRBJ2-2 TRBV12-3/TRBV12-4 - CASSPSWTGELFF TGTGCCAGCAGCCCTAGCTGGACCGGGGAGCTGTTTTTT
few TRBJ1-2 TRBV6-4 - CASSVSGEFDDGYTF TGTGCCAGCAGTGTATCAGGGGAATTTGACGATGGCTACACCTTC
once TRBJ1-1 TRBV7-3 - CASRSGGLNTEAFF TGTGCCAGCAGGTCCGGAGGCCTGAACACTGAAGCTTTCTTT
few TRBJ2-7 TRBV4-1 TRBD2 CASSQSRTSGTYEQYF TGCGCCAGCAGCCAATCCCGGACTAGCGGGACCTACGAGCAGTACTTC
- TRBJ2-7 TRBV18 TRBD1 CASSSVMTGAEQYF TGTGCCAGCTCAAGCGTAATGACAGGGGCCGAGCAGTACTTC
- TRBJ1-5 TRBV2 TRBD1 CASSVGQGANQPQHF TGTGCCAGCAGTGTAGGGCAGGGGGCAAATCAGCCCCAGCATTTT
- TRBJ2-2 TRBV2 - CATTGNANTGELFF TGTGCCACCACAGGGAACGCGAACACCGGGGAGCTGTTTTTT
- TRBJ2-1 TRBV24-1 TRBD1 CATSDEQGALDEQFF TGTGCCACCAGTGATGAACAGGGGGCCTTGGATGAGCAGTTCTTC
- TRBJ2-2 TRBV7-2 - CASGTGRAWAGELFF TGTGCCAGCGGCACAGGGAGGGCTTGGGCCGGGGAGCTGTTTTTT
few TRBJ1-6 TRBV19 - CASSARYNSPLHF TGTGCCAGTAGTGCGCGTTATAATTCACCCCTCCACTTT
- TRBJ1-6 TRBV2 TRBD1 CASFLPGTGSSPLHF TGTGCCAGCTTTCTTCCCGGGACAGGGAGTTCACCCCTCCACTTT
- TRBJ1-6 TRBV3-1/TRBV3-2 - CASSQLRVTYNSPLHF TGTGCCAGCAGCCAACTGAGGGTCACCTATAATTCACCCCTCCACTTT
few TRBJ2-5 TRBV2 TRBD1 CASERDSSSGQYF TGTGCCAGCGAACGGGACAGCTCCTCGGGTCAGTACTTC
- TRBJ1-6 TRBV27 - CASSLLSGTGGSPLHF TGTGCCAGCAGTTTACTTTCGGGGACTGGCGGTTCACCCCTCCACTTT
- TRBJ2-1 TRBV12-1 - CASSFTDGSPGGSYNEQFF TGTGCCAGCAGCTTTACGGACGGGTCCCCCGGGGGCTCCTACAATGAGCAGTTCTTC
- TRBJ1-4 TRBV9 TRBD1 CASSLLGTAPEKLFF TGTGCCAGCAGTCTATTGGGGACAGCCCCTGAAAAACTGTTTTTT
once TRBJ2-5 TRBV11-2 - CASSFGAGETQYF TGTGCCAGCAGCTTTGGGGCTGGGGAGACCCAGTACTTC